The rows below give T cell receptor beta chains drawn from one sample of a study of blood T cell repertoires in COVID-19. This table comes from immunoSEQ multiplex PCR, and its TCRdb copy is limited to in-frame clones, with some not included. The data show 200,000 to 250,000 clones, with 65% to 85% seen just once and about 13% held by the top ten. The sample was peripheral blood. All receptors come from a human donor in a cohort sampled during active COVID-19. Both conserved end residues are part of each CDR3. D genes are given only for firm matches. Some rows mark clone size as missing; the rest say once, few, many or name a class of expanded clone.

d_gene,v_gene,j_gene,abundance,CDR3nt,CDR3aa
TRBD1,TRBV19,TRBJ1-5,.,TGTGCCAGTAGTAGACAGGGTGGGTCAACAGGTCAGCCCCAGCATTTT,CASSRQGGSTGQPQHF
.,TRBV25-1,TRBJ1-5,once,TGTGCCAGCAGTGAAGGTTGGGGCAGCAATCAGCCCCAGCATTTT,CASSEGWGSNQPQHF
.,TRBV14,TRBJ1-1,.,TGTGCCAGCAGCCTACAGGGTTTTACTGAAGCTTTCTTT,CASSLQGFTEAFF
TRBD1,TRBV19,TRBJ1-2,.,TGTGCCAGTAGAAGGACAGGGGCGGACTATGGCTACACCTTC,CASRRTGADYGYTF
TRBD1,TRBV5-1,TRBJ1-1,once,TGCGCCAGCAGCCCGGGACAGGGGGCCCTAACTGAAGCTTTCTTT,CASSPGQGALTEAFF
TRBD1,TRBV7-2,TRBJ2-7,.,TGTGCCAGCAGCACGGGACAGGGCTACGAGCAGTACTTC,CASSTGQGYEQYF
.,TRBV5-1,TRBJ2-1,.,TGCGCCAGCAGCTTGGGTGGGGACACCGGGACACCCCAGTTCTTC,CASSLGGDTGTPQFF
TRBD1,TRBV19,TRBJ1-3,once,TGTGCCAGTAGTGCCGGACAGGCGTTCTCTGGAAACACCATATATTTT,CASSAGQAFSGNTIYF
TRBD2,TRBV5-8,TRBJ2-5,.,TGTGCCAGCAGCCTATGGACTAGCGCCTTCCATAGTGGGACCCAGTACTTC,CASSLWTSAFHSGTQYF
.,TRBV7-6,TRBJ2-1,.,TGTGCCAGCAGCTCGACCGGGACTTCCTACAATGAGCAGTTCTTC,CASSSTGTSYNEQFF
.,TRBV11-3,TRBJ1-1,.,TGTGCCAGCAGTTTCGGGAGGAACACTGAAGCTTTCTTT,CASSFGRNTEAFF
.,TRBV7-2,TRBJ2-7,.,TGTGCCAGCAGCTTTGAGGGGGTATACGAGCAGTACTTC,CASSFEGVYEQYF
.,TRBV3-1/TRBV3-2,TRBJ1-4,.,TGTGCCAGCAGCCCGGGACATTACGCGAAAACTAATGAAAAACTGTTTTTT,CASSPGHYAKTNEKLFF
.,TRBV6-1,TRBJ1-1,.,TGTGCCAGCAGTGAACTCCAGGGGCTGAACACTGAAGCTTTCTTT,CASSELQGLNTEAFF
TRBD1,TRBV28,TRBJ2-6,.,TGTGCCAGCAGAACGGCTTACTGGGACAGTCGCTCTGGGGCCAACGTCCTGACTTTC,CASRTAYWDSRSGANVLTF
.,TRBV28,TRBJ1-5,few,TGTGCCAGCAGGGACGAGGGAGACAATCAGCCCCAGCATTTT,CASRDEGDNQPQHF
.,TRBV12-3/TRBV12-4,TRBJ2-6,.,TGTGCCAGCACGCTAGGTGGGGCCAACGTCCTGACTTTC,CASTLGGANVLTF
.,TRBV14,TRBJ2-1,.,TGTGCCAGCAGCCCCCGGGTCTTCAATGAGCAGTTCTTC,CASSPRVFNEQFF
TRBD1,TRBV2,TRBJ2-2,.,TGTGCCAGCAGAAGGACAGGGTCCACCGGGGAGCTGTTTTTT,CASRRTGSTGELFF
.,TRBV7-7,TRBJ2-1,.,TGTGCTAGCAGCTTAGGGACACCCGATGACAATGAGCAGTTCTTC,CASSLGTPDDNEQFF
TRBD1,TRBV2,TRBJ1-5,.,TGTGCCAGCAGCGGATCGACAGGGATGTTGCTGCCCCAGCATTTT,CASSGSTGMLLPQHF
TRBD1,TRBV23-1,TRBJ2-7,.,TGCGCCAGCAGTACCGACAGGGGAAGGTACGAGCAGTACTTC,CASSTDRGRYEQYF
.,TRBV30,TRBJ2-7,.,TGTGCCTGGGATGTTTCTTGGACACCCTCCTACGAGCAGTACTTC,CAWDVSWTPSYEQYF
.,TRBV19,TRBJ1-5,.,TGTGCCAGTAGCACTCAGGGGAGAGATCCCCAGCATTTT,CASSTQGRDPQHF
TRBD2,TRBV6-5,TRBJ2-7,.,TGTGCCAGCAGTTATCTAGCGGGTGGCTCCTACGAGCAGTACTTC,CASSYLAGGSYEQYF
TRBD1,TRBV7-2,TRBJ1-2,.,TGTGCCAGCAGCTTAGCGACAGGGTTCGGAGATGGCTACACCTTC,CASSLATGFGDGYTF
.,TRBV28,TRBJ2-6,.,TGTGCCAGCAGATTCCAGGTCTCTGGGGCCAACGTCCTGACTTTC,CASRFQVSGANVLTF
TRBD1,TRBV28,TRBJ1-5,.,TGTGCCAGCAGTTCAGGGACAGGGGGCGTTCAGCCCCAGCATTTT,CASSSGTGGVQPQHF
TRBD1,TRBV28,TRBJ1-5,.,TGTGCCAGCCTTGGACAGGCCTTAAGCAATCAGCCCCAGCATTTT,CASLGQALSNQPQHF
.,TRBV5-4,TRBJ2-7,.,TGTGCCAGCAGCTTGGCAGGGACCTACGAGCAGTACTTC,CASSLAGTYEQYF
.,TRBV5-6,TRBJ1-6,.,TGTGCCAGCAGCCAGGGGATCTCCTATAATTCACCCCTCCACTTT,CASSQGISYNSPLHF
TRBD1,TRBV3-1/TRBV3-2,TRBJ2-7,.,TGTGCCAGCAGCCAAGCAGAACCGGGACAGGGAATCTACGAGCAGTACTTC,CASSQAEPGQGIYEQYF
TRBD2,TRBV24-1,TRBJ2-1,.,TGTGCCACCAGTGCGGTCGGGAGGGCCCTCAATGAGCAGTTCTTC,CATSAVGRALNEQFF
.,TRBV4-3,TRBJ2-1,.,TGCGCCAGCAGCCTGGGTCGGGATGCTGAGCAGTTCTTC,CASSLGRDAEQFF
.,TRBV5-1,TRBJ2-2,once,TGCGCCAGCAGCTTTTCCAAGCCCGCGAACACCGGGGAGCTGTTTTTT,CASSFSKPANTGELFF
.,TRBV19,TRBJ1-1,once,TGTGCCAGTAGTCACCCGGGACTTAATCCTGGGGACACTGAAGCTTTCTTT,CASSHPGLNPGDTEAFF
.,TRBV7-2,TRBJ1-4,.,TGTGCCAGCAGCCAGCGAGCAACTAATGAAAAACTGTTTTTT,CASSQRATNEKLFF
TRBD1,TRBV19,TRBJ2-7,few,TGTGCCAGTAGTGCCGGGACAGCGCAGTACTTC,CASSAGTAQYF
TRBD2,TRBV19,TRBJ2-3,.,TGTGCCAGTAGTCCCGGACTAGCGGGGTTCACAGATACGCAGTATTTT,CASSPGLAGFTDTQYF
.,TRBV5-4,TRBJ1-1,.,TGTGCCAGCAGCTTGGATACAGGGCGAGGGGGAGCTTTCTTT,CASSLDTGRGGAFF
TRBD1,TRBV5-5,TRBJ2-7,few,TGTGCCAGCAGCTTGGACAGGGGAACCTACGAGCAGTACTTC,CASSLDRGTYEQYF
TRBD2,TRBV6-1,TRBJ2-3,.,TGTGCCAGCAGTGTTCTGGGGACTAGCGGGAGATCGGATACGCAGTATTTT,CASSVLGTSGRSDTQYF
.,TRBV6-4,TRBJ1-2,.,TGTGCCAGCAGACAGGGTGAGGGCTACACCTTC,CASRQGEGYTF
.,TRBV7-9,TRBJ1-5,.,TGTGCCAGCAGCTTAGAAGACGGGTGGGGGGTCAATCAGCCCCAGCATTTT,CASSLEDGWGVNQPQHF
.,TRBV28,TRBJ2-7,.,TGTGCCAGCAGTTGGCGGGGCTCGGGCGAGCAGTACTTC,CASSWRGSGEQYF
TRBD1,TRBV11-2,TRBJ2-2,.,TGTGCCAGCAGAACCGACAGGGGCGCCGGGGAGCTGTTTTTT,CASRTDRGAGELFF
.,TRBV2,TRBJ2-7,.,TGTGCCAGCAGTGAGGACATCTACGAGCAGTACTTC,CASSEDIYEQYF
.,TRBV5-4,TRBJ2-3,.,TGTGCCAGCAGCTTGGTTTACAGAACTAGCACAGATACGCAGTATTTT,CASSLVYRTSTDTQYF
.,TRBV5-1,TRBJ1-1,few,TGCGCCAGCAGGGACGACAGGACGGGTGAAGCTTTCTTT,CASRDDRTGEAFF
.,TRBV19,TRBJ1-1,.,TGTGCCAGTAGTATCGGGATCGCGGGGGACACTGAAGCTTTCTTT,CASSIGIAGDTEAFF
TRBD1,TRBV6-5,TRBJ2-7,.,TGTGCCAGCAGTTACTCGGGGACAGGCCATCTCGAGCAGTACTTC,CASSYSGTGHLEQYF
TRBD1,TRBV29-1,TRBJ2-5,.,TGCAGCGTTCGAAAGGGGGCTGACGAAGAGACCCAGTACTTC,CSVRKGADEETQYF
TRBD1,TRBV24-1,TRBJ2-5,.,TGTGCCACCGGCGGCTCAGGACAGGGCGGAGAGACCCAGTACTTC,CATGGSGQGGETQYF
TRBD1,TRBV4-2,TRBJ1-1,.,TGTGCCAGCAGCCAAGAGTACAGGGGGGCCGCTTTCTTT,CASSQEYRGAAFF